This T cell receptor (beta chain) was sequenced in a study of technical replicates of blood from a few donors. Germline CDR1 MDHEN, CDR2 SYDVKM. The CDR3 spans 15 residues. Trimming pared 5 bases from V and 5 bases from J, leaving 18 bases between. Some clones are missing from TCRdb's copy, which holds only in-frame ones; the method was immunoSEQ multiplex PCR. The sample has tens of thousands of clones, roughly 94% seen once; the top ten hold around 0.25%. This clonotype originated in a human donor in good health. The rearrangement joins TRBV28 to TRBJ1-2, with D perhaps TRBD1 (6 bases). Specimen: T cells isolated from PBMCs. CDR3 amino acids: CASSRRQALIYGYTF. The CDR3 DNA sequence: TGTGCCAGCAGTCGCCGACAGGCCCTAATTTATGGCTACACCTTC.